The 17 T cell receptor beta chains in this list originate from one sample, sequenced in a study of T cell clonality in common variable immunodeficiency. Assay used: immunoSEQ multiplex PCR; TCRdb lists only in-frame clones, some missing. The profile covers about 52,000 clones, none occurring a single time. Material for sequencing was peripheral blood mononuclear cells. The receptors shown here come from a person aged 18 to 70 in good health.

In this sample, this clone turned up many times. The read terminates 3 residues ahead of where the CDR3 ends, so the germline J gene completes it. This rearrangement joins TRBV12-3 or TRBV12-4 to TRBJ2-7; 10 nucleotides line up with TRBD1. The CDR3 covers 14 residues. With V trimmed by 7 bases and J by 6 bases, 9 bases remained unmatched. The DNA read from the CDR3 is TGTGCCAGCACCTCCCCGGGACAGGGGCGCGAG. Translating it yields CASTSPGQGRE. In full, the CDR3 reads CASTSPGQGREQYF.

As regards this clone: The CDR3 end lies 3 residues beyond the end of the read and is filled in from the germline J gene. This chain links TRBV11-1 with TRBJ1-6; D ambiguous. The germline gives CDR1 SGHAT, CDR2 FQDESV (reference sequence). This CDR3 comprises 12 residues. The CDR3 bases that were read are TGTGCCAGCAGCTTAGCGGGCAACACC. It is translated as CASSLAGNT. The entire CDR3 is CASSLAGNTLHF.

This clone was picked up many times. The CDR3 is cut off 3 residues early in the read; its end comes from the germline J gene. V usage is TRBV6-1 and J usage is TRBJ2-3; TRBD2 matches at 8 bases. The CDR3 is made up of 15 amino acids. Germline V lookup: CDR1 MNHNS, CDR2 SASEGT. V was pared by 1 base and J by 4 bases, with 4 bases of the junction left unmatched. The CDR3: CASSEEAGGADTQYF. The DNA read from the CDR3 is TGTGCCAGCAGTGAAGAGGCGGGGGGCGCAGATACG.

In its sample, this clone was seen many times. The CDR3 extends 3 residues past the end of the read, so its final part is completed from the germline J gene. V and J are TRBV7-4 and TRBJ2-7; D gene unclear. V shed 8 bases and J shed 6 bases, with 11 bases lying between them. CDR1 and CDR2 (germline): SGHVT, SQSDAQ. The CDR3 contains 11 residues. CDR3 bases read: TGTGCCAGCCTCTTAAGGTCCGAG. Its protein product is CASLLRSE. The whole CDR3 protein reads CASLLRSEQYF.

This clone showed up many times. Read coverage stops 3 residues before the CDR3 terminus; the germline J gene supplies the remainder. The chain employs TRBV19 and TRBJ1-5, with 8 bases that match TRBD1. There are 15 residues in the CDR3. From germline, CDR1 is LNHDA and CDR2 SQIVND (reference sequence). With V trimmed by 5 bases and J by 4 bases, 7 bases remained unmatched. The CDR3 sequence: CASSQTGGSNQPQHF. The DNA read from the CDR3 is TGTGCCAGTAGTCAAACAGGGGGAAGTAATCAGCCC.

This clone was counted at least ten times. The CDR3 is cut off 3 residues early in the read; its end comes from the germline J gene. The rearrangement joins TRBV20-1 to TRBJ1-2; the D gene is possibly TRBD1 (6 bases). The germline V and J ends were trimmed by 2 bases and 7 bases, with 14 bases remaining between them. This CDR3 has 13 amino acids. CDR1 is DFQATT and CDR2 is SNEGSKA in the germline V gene (reference sequence). CDR3 bases read: TGCAGTGCTAGAAGTTGGGGGCTGGTTGGC. This gives the protein CSARSWGLVG. Given in full, the CDR3 is CSARSWGLVGYTF.

This clone showed up many times. Read data end 3 residues before the CDR3 end; the end is taken from the germline J gene. The rearrangement links TRBV3-1 (or the pseudogene TRBV3-2) to TRBJ2-7; no clear D gene. The ends were cut back, 8 bases at V and 1 base at J, with 12 bases in the middle. Germline V gene data show CDR1 as LGHDT and CDR2 as YNNKEL (reference sequence). CDR3 size: 13 residues. The CDR3 spells CASGTSQSYEQYF. Partial CDR3 DNA: TGTGCCAGCGGAACGTCACAGTCCTACGAG.

With respect to this clone: From the germline J gene comes the end of the CDR3, since the read stops 3 residues before it. This chain connects TRBV6-2 or TRBV6-3 to TRBJ2-3; TRBD2 aligns across 7 bases. Germline CDR1 is MNHEY and CDR2 is SVGEGT. The CDR3 has 17 residues. CDR3 in amino acids: CASSFFNGLGEKETQYF. The sequenced CDR3 bases are TGTGCCAGCAGTTTCTTCAACGGACTAGGGGAAAAAGAGACG.

This clone was observed at least ten times. The read finishes 3 residues shy of the CDR3 end, and the germline J gene is used to complete it. The chain recombines TRBV20-1 with TRBJ2-3, with 12 bases fitting TRBD2. The CDR3 runs 17 residues. Germline V gene data show CDR1 as DFQATT and CDR2 as SNEGSKA (reference sequence). V lost 0 bases and J lost 4; bases outside the gene matches: 8. The CDR3 bases that were read are TGCAGTGCTAGAGATGGGCTAGCGGGGGGGGTGGCAGATACG. It encodes CSARDGLAGGVADT. In full, the CDR3 reads CSARDGLAGGVADTQYF.

This clone has ten or more counts. The CDR3 end falls 3 residues outside the read, so it is completed with the germline J gene. The rearrangement links TRBV7-3 to TRBJ2-1; no definite D call. Looked up from germline, CDR1 is SGHTA and CDR2 is FQGTGA. The CDR3 totals 15 residues. Trimming removed 5 bases from V and 7 bases from J, with 18 bases in between. The part of the CDR3 DNA that was read is TGTGCCAGCAGCCCTGAGTTGGTGAGCGTGAATGAG. Amino acids: CASSPELVSVNE. The full CDR3 sequence reads CASSPELVSVNEQFF.

This clone was picked up many times. The read ends 3 residues before the CDR3 terminus; that terminus is restored from the germline J gene. This chain links TRBV28 with TRBJ2-7; D uncertain. CDR1 and CDR2 (germline): MDHEN, SYDVKM. Trimming cost V 2 bases and J 2 bases, with 10 bases left between them. This CDR3 comprises 14 residues. CDR3 DNA (partial): TGTGCCAGCAGTTTAGAACAGAAGGCCTACGAG. Translated, it gives CASSLEQKAYE. The whole CDR3 region reads CASSLEQKAYEQYF. Full variable domain (missing parts from reference TRBV28 and TRBJ2-7): DVKVTQSSRYLVKRTGEKVFLECVQDMDHENMFWYRQDPGLGLRLIYFSYDVKMKEKGDIPEGYSVSREKKERFSLILESASTNQTSMYLCASSLEQKAYEQYFGPGTRLTVT.

With regard to this clone: The read is 3 residues too short to cover the CDR3 end, so that end is filled in from the germline J gene. The chain links TRBV30 to TRBJ2-2; D uncertain. Germline V gene data show CDR1 as GTSNPN and CDR2 as SVGIG (reference sequence). Deletions cut 0 bases from V and 8 bases from J, with 13 bases between. There are 14 residues in the CDR3. CDR3 protein: CAWSVLQLEGELFF. CDR3 bases read: TGTGCCTGGAGTGTACTCCAGCTAGAGGGGGAG.

This clone was observed at least ten times. From the germline J gene comes the end of the CDR3, since the read stops 3 residues before it. The chain recombines TRBV30 with TRBJ2-7; 9 nucleotides line up with TRBD1. The ends lost 3 bases at V and 3 bases at J; junction bases unmatched: 9. CDR3 size: 15 residues. Per the germline V gene, CDR1 is GTSNPN and CDR2 is SVGIG (reference sequence). CDR3 bases read: TGTGCCTGGAGCCCGGGGACAGGGAAAGGCTACGAG. This gives the protein CAWSPGTGKGYE. The whole CDR3 sequence reads CAWSPGTGKGYEQYF.

This clone was counted ten times or more. The sequence runs out 3 residues before the end of the CDR3; the remainder is reconstructed from the germline J gene. V is TRBV30 and J is TRBJ1-2, with 9 nucleotides matching TRBD1. Germline values: CDR1 GTSNPN, CDR2 SVGIG (reference sequence). The length of the CDR3 is 13 residues. The CDR3 bases that were read are TGTGCCTGGATCCCGACAGGGGGGAGTAGC. Amino acid sequence: CAWIPTGGSS. The whole CDR3 reads CAWIPTGGSSYTF.

This clone was seen repeatedly, ten times or more. Sequencing ends 3 residues short of the CDR3 end; the germline J gene provides the rest. The chain carries TRBV6-2 or TRBV6-3 and TRBJ1-2; 7 bases agree with TRBD1. V dropped 4 bases and J dropped 5; count of bases not matched to a gene: 4. This CDR3 comprises 13 residues. Germline V gene data show CDR1 as MNHEY and CDR2 as SVGEGT. The covered CDR3 bases are TGTGCCAGCAGTTCACAGGGGCAATATGGC. It yields the protein CASSSQGQYG. The whole CDR3 protein reads CASSSQGQYGYTF.

This clone was counted at least ten times. From the germline J gene comes the end of the CDR3, since the read stops 3 residues before it. The chain is built from TRBV5-1 and TRBJ1-5; D possibly corresponds to TRBD1 (5 bases). Germline CDR1 SGHRS, CDR2 YFSETQ. CDR3 length: 14 residues. Trimming stripped 0 bases from V and 4 bases from J, with 8 bases between. Partial CDR3 DNA: TGCGCCAGCAGCTTGGAGGGGATTAATCAGCCC. Its translation: CASSLEGINQP. The whole CDR3 protein is CASSLEGINQPQHF.

Worth noting for this clone: The missing CDR3 end, 3 residues past where the read stops, is filled in from the germline J gene. The chain combines TRBV11-3 with TRBJ1-3, with D unclear. Trimming cost V 3 bases and J 1 base, with 4 bases left between them. CDR1 SGHNT and CDR2 YENEEA come from the germline V gene. CDR3 length: 13 amino acids. The CDR3 spells CASSFSSGNTIYF. The sequenced CDR3 bases are TGTGCCAGCAGCTTCTCGTCTGGAAACACC.